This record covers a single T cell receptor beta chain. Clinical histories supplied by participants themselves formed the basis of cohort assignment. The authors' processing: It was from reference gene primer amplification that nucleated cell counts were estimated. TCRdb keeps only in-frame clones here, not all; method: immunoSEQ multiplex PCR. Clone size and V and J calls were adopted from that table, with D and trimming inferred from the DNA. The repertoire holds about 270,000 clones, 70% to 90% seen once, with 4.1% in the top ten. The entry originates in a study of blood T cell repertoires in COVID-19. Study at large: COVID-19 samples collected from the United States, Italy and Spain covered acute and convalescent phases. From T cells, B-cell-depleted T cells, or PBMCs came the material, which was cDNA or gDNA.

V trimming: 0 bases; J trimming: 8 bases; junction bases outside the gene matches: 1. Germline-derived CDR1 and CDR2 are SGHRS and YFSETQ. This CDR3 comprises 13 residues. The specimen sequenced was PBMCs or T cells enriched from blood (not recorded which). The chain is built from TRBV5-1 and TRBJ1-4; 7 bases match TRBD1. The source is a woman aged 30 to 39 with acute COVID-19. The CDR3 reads CASSLGQGEKLFF. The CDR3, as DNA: TGCGCCAGCAGCTTGGGACAGGGAGAAAAACTGTTTTTT.